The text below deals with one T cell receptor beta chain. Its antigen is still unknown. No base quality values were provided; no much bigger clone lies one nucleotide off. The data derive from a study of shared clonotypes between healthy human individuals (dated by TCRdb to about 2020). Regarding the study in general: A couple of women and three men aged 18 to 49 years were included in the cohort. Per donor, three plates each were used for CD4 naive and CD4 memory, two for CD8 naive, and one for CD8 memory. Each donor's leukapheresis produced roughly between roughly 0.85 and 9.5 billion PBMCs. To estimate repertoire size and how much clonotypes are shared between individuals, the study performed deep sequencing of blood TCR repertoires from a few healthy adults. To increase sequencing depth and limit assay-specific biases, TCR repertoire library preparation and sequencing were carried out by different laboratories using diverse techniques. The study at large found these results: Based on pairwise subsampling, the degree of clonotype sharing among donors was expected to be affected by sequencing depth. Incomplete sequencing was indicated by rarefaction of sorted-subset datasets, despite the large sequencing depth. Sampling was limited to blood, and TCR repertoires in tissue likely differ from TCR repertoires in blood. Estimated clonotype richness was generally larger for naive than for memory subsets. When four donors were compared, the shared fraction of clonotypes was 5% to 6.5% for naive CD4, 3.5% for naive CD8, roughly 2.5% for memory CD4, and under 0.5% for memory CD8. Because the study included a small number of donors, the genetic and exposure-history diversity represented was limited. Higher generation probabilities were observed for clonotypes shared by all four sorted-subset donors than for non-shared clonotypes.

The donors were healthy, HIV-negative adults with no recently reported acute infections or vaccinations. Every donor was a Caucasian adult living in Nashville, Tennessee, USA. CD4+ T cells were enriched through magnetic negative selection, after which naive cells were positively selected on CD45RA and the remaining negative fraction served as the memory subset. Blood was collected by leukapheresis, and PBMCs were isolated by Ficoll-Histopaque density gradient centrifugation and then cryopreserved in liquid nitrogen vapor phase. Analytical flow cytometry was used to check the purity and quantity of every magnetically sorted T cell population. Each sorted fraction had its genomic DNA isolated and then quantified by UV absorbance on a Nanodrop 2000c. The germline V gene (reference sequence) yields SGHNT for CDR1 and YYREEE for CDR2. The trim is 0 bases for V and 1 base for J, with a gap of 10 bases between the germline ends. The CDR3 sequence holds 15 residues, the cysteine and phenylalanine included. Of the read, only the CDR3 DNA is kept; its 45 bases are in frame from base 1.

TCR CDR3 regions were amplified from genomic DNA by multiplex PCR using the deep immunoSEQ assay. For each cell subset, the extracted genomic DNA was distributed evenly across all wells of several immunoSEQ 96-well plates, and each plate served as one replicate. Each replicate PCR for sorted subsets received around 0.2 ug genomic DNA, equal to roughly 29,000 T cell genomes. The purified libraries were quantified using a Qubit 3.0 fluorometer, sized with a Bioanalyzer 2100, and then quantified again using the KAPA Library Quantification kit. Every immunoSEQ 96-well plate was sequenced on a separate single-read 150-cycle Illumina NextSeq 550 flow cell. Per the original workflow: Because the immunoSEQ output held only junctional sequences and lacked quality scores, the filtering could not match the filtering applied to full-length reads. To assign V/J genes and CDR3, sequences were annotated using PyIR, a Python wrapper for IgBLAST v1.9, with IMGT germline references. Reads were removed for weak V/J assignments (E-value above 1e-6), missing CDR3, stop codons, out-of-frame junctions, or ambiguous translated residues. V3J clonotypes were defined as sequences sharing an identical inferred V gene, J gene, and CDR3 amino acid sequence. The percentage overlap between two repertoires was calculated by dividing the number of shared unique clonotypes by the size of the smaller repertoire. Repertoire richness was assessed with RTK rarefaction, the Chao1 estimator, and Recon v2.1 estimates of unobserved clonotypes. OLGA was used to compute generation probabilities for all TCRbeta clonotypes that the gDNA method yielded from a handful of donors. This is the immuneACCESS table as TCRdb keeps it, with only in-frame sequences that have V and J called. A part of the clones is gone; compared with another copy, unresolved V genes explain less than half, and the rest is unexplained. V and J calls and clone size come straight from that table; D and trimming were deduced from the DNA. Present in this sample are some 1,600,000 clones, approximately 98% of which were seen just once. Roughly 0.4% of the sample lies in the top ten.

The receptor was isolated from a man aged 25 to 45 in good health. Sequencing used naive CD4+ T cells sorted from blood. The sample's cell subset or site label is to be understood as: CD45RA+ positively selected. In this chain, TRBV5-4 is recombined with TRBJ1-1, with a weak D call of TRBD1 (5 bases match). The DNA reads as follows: TGTGCCAGCAGCTTGGCCTCTCAGGGGAACACTGAAGCTTTCTTT. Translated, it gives CASSLASQGNTEAFF.